This T cell receptor (beta chain) came from a study of cytomegalovirus exposure and HLA in healthy donors. In the study overall: Previous work identified 120 million or so unique TCR beta sequences from around 200 million T cells. About 79% of 300 to 450 genotyped donors fell in the Caucasian-associated ancestry cluster.

The study ran its PCR with 60 Vbeta and 13 Jbeta primers. Generated by immunoSEQ multiplex PCR, the TCRdb table keeps only in-frame clones and is missing some. The sample gives 70,000 to 90,000 clones, about 81% of which show up once; 3.5% to 5% is in the top ten. Germline V CDR1 and CDR2: MNHNS, SASEGT. The CDR3 spans 14 residues. V was shortened by 1 base and J by 0 bases, with 6 bases between the two germline ends. The source material was PBMCs. This TCR was sampled from a man aged 55 to 70 in good health and CMV-seronegative. The chain is built from TRBV6-1 and TRBJ1-2; no definite D call. In DNA, the CDR3 is TGTGCCAGCAGTGAAGTTAACACTAACTATGGCTACACCTTC. Translated, it gives CASSEVNTNYGYTF.